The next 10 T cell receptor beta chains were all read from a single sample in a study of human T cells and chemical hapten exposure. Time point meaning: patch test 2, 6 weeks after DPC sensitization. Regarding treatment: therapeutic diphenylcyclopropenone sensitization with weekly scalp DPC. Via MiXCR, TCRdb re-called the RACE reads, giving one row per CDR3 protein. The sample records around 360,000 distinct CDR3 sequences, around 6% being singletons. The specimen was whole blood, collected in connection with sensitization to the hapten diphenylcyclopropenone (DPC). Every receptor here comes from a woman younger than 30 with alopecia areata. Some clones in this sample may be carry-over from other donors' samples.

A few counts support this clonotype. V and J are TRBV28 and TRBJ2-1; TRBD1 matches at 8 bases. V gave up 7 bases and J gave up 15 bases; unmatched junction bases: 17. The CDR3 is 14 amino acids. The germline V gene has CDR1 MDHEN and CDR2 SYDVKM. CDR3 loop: CASTPGDRWEATFF. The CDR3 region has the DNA TGTGCCAGCACCCCGGGGGACAGGTGGGAGGCTACGTTCTTC.

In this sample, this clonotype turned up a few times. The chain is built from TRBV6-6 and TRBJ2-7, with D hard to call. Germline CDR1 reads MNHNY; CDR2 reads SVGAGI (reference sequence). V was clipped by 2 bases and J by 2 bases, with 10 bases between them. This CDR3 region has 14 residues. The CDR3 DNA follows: TGTGCCAGCAGTTACCTCCCCGAGGCCTACGAGCAGTACTTC. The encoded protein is CASSYLPEAYEQYF.

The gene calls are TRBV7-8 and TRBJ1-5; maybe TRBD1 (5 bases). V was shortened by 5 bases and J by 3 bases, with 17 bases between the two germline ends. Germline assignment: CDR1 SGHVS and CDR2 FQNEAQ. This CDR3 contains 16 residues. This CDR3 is CASSLHATENNQPQHF. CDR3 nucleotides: TGTGCCAGCAGCCTGCATGCGACAGAAAACAATCAGCCCCAGCATTTT.

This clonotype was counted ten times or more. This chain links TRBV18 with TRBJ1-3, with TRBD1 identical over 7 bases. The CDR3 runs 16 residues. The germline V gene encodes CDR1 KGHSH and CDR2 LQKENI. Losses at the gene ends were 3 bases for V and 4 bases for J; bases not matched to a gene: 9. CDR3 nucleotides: TGTGCCAGCTCACCCAAACAGGGGCCCGGCGGAAACACCATATATTTT. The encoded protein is CASSPKQGPGGNTIYF.

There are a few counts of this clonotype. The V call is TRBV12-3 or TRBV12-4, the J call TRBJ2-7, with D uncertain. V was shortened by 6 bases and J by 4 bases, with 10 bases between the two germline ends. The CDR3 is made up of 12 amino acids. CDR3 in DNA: TGTGCCAGCAGCAGAGACGGTTACGAGCAGTACTTC. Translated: CASSRDGYEQYF.

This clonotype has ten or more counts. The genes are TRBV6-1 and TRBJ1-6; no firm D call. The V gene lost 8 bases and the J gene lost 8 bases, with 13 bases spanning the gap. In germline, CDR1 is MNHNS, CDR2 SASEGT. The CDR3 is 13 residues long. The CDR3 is CASSGRSDSPLHF. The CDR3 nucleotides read TGTGCCAGCTCTGGGAGGTCGGATTCACCCCTCCACTTT.

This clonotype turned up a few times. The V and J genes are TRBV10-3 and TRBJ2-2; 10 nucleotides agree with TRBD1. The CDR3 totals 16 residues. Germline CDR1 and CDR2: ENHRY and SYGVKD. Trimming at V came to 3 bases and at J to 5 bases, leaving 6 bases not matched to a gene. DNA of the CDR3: TGTGCCATCAGTGAATGGAAGGGACAGGGGACCGGGGAGCTGTTTTTT. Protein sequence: CAISEWKGQGTGELFF.

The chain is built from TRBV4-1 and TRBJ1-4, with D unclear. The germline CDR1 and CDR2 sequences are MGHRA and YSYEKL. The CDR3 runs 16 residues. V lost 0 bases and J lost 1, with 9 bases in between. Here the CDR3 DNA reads TGCGCCAGCAGCCAAGATGGGCCGGGAACTAATGAAAAACTGTTTTTT. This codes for CASSQDGPGTNEKLFF.

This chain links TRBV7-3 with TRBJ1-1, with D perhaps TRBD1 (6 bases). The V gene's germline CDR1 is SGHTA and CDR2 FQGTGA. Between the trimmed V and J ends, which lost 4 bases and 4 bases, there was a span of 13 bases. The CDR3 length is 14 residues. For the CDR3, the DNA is TGTGCCAGCAGCTCCACCGACAGGTTCACTGAAGCTTTCTTT. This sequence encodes CASSSTDRFTEAFF.

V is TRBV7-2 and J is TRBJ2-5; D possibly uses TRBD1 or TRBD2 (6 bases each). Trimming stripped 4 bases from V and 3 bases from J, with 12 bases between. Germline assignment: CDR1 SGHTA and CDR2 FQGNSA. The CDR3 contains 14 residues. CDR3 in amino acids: CASSSQGGEETQYF. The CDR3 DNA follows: TGTGCCAGCAGCTCACAGGGAGGTGAAGAGACCCAGTACTTC.